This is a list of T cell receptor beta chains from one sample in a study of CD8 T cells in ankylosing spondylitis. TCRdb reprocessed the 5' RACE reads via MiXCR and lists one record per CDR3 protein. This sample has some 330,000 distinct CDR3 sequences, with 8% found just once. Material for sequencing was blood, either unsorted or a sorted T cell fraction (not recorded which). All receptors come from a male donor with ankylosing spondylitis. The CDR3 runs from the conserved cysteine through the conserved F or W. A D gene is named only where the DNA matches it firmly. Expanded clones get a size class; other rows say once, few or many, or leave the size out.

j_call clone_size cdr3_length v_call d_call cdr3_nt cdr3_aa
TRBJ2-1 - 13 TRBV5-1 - TGCGCCAGCAGCCCCGGGAACTACAATGAGCAGTTCTTC CASSPGNYNEQFF
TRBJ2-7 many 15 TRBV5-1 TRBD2 TGCGCCAGCAGCTTGGAGTCTAGCGGCACTATCGAGCAGTACTTC CASSLESSGTIEQYF
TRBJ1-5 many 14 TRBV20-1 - TGCAGTGCTGAAGAGGGGGTGGGCAATCAGCCCCAGCATTTT CSAEEGVGNQPQHF
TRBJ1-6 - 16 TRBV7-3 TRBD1 TGTGCCAGCAGCTTAACCGGACAGGGCTTGAATTCACCCCTCCACTTT CASSLTGQGLNSPLHF
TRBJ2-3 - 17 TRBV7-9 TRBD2 TGTGCCAGCAGCCGCTTGGGACTAGCGGGCGGTACAGATACGCAGTATTTT CASSRLGLAGGTDTQYF
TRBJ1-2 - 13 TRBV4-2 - TGTGCCAGCAGCCAAGCAGGGGATGGTGGCTACACCTTC CASSQAGDGGYTF
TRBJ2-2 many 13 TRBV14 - TGTGCCAGCAGCCGTGACAGGTTTGAGGAGCTGTTTTTT CASSRDRFEELFF
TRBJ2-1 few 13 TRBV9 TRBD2 TGTGCCAGCAAAGGGGAGGGCCCCGGTGAGCAGTTCTTC CASKGEGPGEQFF
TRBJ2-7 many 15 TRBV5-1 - TGCGCCAGCAGCTTGGGGCAGGGATTCTCCTACGAGCAGTACTTC CASSLGQGFSYEQYF
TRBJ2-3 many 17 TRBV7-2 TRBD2 TGTGCCAGCAGCTTTCTAGCGGGAGGAGGTAGGCGGGATACGCAGTATTTT CASSFLAGGGRRDTQYF
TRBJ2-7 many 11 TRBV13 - TGTGCCAGCAGCTTAGCGCTCGAGCAGTACTTC CASSLALEQYF
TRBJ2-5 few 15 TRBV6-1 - TGTGCCAGCAGTCGCCTCGGACAGCTAGGAGAGACCCAGTACTTC CASSRLGQLGETQYF
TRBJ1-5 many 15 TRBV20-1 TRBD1 TGCAGTGCTAGAGATCTTGACAGGGGCAATCAGCCCCAGCATTTT CSARDLDRGNQPQHF
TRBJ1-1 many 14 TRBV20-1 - TGCAGTGCTAGGGCCCCTTTGTCAGCGCCTGAAGCTTTCTTT CSARAPLSAPEAFF
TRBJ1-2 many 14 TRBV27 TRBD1 TGTGCCAGCAGTGACTTAGGACAGGGAAGAGGCTACACCTTC CASSDLGQGRGYTF
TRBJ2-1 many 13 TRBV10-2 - TGCGCCAGCAGTGAGGTACCCAGGGCTGAGCAGTTCTTC CASSEVPRAEQFF
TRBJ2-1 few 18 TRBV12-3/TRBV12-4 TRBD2 TGTGCCAGCAGTAAGGGCGGGACTAGCGGGAGGGCTTCCCATGAGCAGTTCTTC CASSKGGTSGRASHEQFF